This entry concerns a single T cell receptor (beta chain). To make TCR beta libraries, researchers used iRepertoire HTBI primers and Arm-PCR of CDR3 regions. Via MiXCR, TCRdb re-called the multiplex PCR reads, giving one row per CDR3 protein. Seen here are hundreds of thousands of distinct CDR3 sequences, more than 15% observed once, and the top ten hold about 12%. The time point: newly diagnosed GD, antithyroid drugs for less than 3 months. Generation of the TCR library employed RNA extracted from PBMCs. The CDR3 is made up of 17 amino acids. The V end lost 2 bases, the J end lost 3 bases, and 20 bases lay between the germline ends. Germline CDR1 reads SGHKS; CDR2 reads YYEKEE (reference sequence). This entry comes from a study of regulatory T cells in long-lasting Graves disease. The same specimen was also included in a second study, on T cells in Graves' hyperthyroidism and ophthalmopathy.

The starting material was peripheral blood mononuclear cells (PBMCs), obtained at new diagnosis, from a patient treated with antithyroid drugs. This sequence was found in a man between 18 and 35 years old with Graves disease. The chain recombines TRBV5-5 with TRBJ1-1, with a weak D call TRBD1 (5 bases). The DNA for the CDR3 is TGTGCCAGCAGCTTTGCGTCGGCAGGGTTATCTTACACTGAAGCTTTCTTT. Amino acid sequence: CASSFASAGLSYTEAFF.